This T cell receptor (beta chain) stems from a study of blood T cell repertoires in COVID-19 (dated by TCRdb to 2018 to 2020). With respect to the entire study: Samples from collaborators originated in the United States, Italy and Spain and spanned both the acute and convalescent phases of COVID-19. The prospective study material was composed of cDNA or gDNA derived from T cells, B-cell-depleted T cells, or PBMCs. Deeply sampled blood TCRbeta repertoires from subjects exposed to, actively infected with, or recovered from COVID-19 were included in the dataset. The repertoires were made available in a free public database intended to serve as a resource for research on the immune response to SARS-CoV-2. Samples came from the ongoing ImmuneRACE study (first 160 participants) plus 1,254 subjects from 6 global collaborators. The sample metadata nearly always contained a de-identified subject ID, COVID-19 status, age in years and sex. Where HLA class I and class II types were available, the types were taken from metadata supplied by the sample provider, not from assay-based typing.

In the case of this clone: No cognate antigen has been identified for it. Base-call qualities are not available, and no considerably larger clone is one nucleotide away.

The research as a whole found: The quantity of clinical and demographic metadata differed by source and by participant and was supplied without curation.

The collaborating institutions used their own protocols to collect whole blood in K2EDTA tubes. For TCRbeta analysis, collaborators shipped samples in one of three forms: frozen whole blood, isolated PBMCs, or DNA extracted from either of those sample types. The immunoSEQ Assay, a bias-controlled multiplex PCR, was used to amplify TCRbeta CDR3 regions from genomic DNA. In the paper's pipeline: The number of nucleated cells in each sample was estimated by amplification of reference gene primers within the assay. Sequence reads were collapsed and filtered to measure the absolute abundance of every unique TCRbeta CDR3 rearrangement. Productive Simpson clonality was computed per sample as the square root of Simpson's diversity index over productive rearrangements. TCRdb mirrors the immuneACCESS table, restricted to in-frame sequences. Some clones are absent from its copies; in checked studies, under half trace to an unresolved V gene, and the reason for the others is unknown. That table furnishes V, J and clone size, whereas the DNA furnished D and trimming. The sample data list 150,000 or so clones, and around 87% of these were observed just once. Together, the top ten hold 6% to 7% of the sample.

The junction carries 9 bases between V and J, which are trimmed by 4 bases and 2 bases respectively. The CDR3 numbers 13 residues from cysteine through phenylalanine. The DNA shown is the 39-base CDR3, in frame from base 1. CDR1 and CDR2 are drawn from the germline V gene: SGHTA, FQGNSA. Recombination linked TRBV7-2 to TRBJ2-7; a tentative D match to TRBD1 spans 5 bases. Sequenced: peripheral blood. The origin of this receptor is an elderly man with acute or convalescent COVID-19. The DNA is TGTGCCAGCAGCTGGGGCAGCCCCTACGAGCAGTACTTC. Its translation reads: CASSWGSPYEQYF.